These T cell receptor beta chains were read from a single sample in a study of CD8+ T cells in alopecia areata. Sequenced by immunoSEQ multiplex PCR; TCRdb stores in-frame clones only, minus some. Here the sample spans 35,000 to 45,000 clones, roughly 92% being singletons. Sequenced here: CD8+ T cells sorted from blood, sampled at week 24, from a patient treated with tofacitinib. Receptors originate from a human donor with alopecia areata. The CDR3 runs from the conserved cysteine through the conserved F or W. A D gene is named only where the DNA matches it firmly.

CDR3aa: CARGGPASTGELFF; v_gene: TRBV30; j_gene: TRBJ2-2; d_gene: NA
CDR3aa: CASTAGTGGIPQYF; v_gene: TRBV6-4; j_gene: TRBJ2-3; d_gene: TRBD1
CDR3aa: CSVEEDSGPLYNEQFF; v_gene: TRBV29-1; j_gene: TRBJ2-1; d_gene: NA
CDR3aa: CASSSALVYEQYF; v_gene: TRBV6-5; j_gene: TRBJ2-7; d_gene: NA
CDR3aa: CSVSGDRGLYEQYF; v_gene: TRBV29-1; j_gene: TRBJ2-7; d_gene: TRBD1
CDR3aa: CASRPWGDGYTF; v_gene: TRBV28; j_gene: TRBJ1-2; d_gene: NA
CDR3aa: CASSLTARHIDF; v_gene: TRBV11-2; j_gene: TRBJ2-4; d_gene: NA
CDR3aa: CASSESGLAEYNNEQFF; v_gene: TRBV10-2; j_gene: TRBJ2-1; d_gene: TRBD2
CDR3aa: CAWSGGANVLTF; v_gene: TRBV30; j_gene: TRBJ2-6; d_gene: NA
CDR3aa: CASSPGTGDLTREKLFF; v_gene: TRBV5-6; j_gene: TRBJ1-4; d_gene: TRBD1
CDR3aa: CSVVEGSGELFF; v_gene: TRBV29-1; j_gene: TRBJ2-2; d_gene: NA
CDR3aa: CASSLAHSGLENTDTQYF; v_gene: TRBV7-2; j_gene: TRBJ2-3; d_gene: TRBD2
CDR3aa: CASSARLAGGQETQYF; v_gene: TRBV9; j_gene: TRBJ2-5; d_gene: TRBD2
CDR3aa: CASSQELAKNIQYF; v_gene: TRBV4-3; j_gene: TRBJ2-4; d_gene: NA
CDR3aa: CASSLGARETQYF; v_gene: TRBV5-1; j_gene: TRBJ2-5; d_gene: NA
CDR3aa: CAIRGLAGDQNTGELFF; v_gene: TRBV10-3; j_gene: TRBJ2-2; d_gene: TRBD2
CDR3aa: CASSIWGHGTGELFF; v_gene: TRBV19; j_gene: TRBJ2-2; d_gene: NA
CDR3aa: CASSQEDSSGYEQYF; v_gene: TRBV4-1; j_gene: TRBJ2-7; d_gene: TRBD2
CDR3aa: CSVEPTGEEETQYF; v_gene: TRBV29-1; j_gene: TRBJ2-5; d_gene: TRBD1
CDR3aa: CASSLIQEGGTGELFF; v_gene: TRBV7-3; j_gene: TRBJ2-2; d_gene: NA
CDR3aa: CASRIDQGSGYEQYF; v_gene: TRBV2; j_gene: TRBJ2-7; d_gene: NA
CDR3aa: CASSEAGDVTVSNQPQHF; v_gene: TRBV6-1; j_gene: TRBJ1-5; d_gene: NA
CDR3aa: CAWSVGLVGGRDEQFF; v_gene: TRBV30; j_gene: TRBJ2-1; d_gene: NA
CDR3aa: CASSEVGLTLYNEQFF; v_gene: TRBV6-4; j_gene: TRBJ2-1; d_gene: NA
CDR3aa: CASSEGGGAYNEQFF; v_gene: TRBV6-4; j_gene: TRBJ2-1; d_gene: TRBD2
CDR3aa: CSVCRDTSYEQYF; v_gene: TRBV29-1; j_gene: TRBJ2-7; d_gene: NA
CDR3aa: CASSQEAGQGADEQFF; v_gene: TRBV4-2; j_gene: TRBJ2-1; d_gene: TRBD1
CDR3aa: CASSSDDRSLTYNEQFF; v_gene: TRBV27; j_gene: TRBJ2-1; d_gene: NA
CDR3aa: CASSLKGRPAYEQYF; v_gene: TRBV27; j_gene: TRBJ2-7; d_gene: NA
CDR3aa: CASSQDIRVNTIQYF; v_gene: TRBV4-1; j_gene: TRBJ2-4; d_gene: NA
CDR3aa: CASSYRHPNTGELFF; v_gene: TRBV6-8; j_gene: TRBJ2-2; d_gene: NA
CDR3aa: CSGTEELTGELFF; v_gene: TRBV29-1; j_gene: TRBJ2-2; d_gene: NA
CDR3aa: CASSPDGLRGTEAFF; v_gene: TRBV5-1; j_gene: TRBJ1-1; d_gene: NA
CDR3aa: CASSLEQQTGELFF; v_gene: TRBV5-1; j_gene: TRBJ2-2; d_gene: NA
CDR3aa: CASSSDRALNEQFF; v_gene: TRBV27; j_gene: TRBJ2-1; d_gene: TRBD1
CDR3aa: CSVQPPGPSSYEQYF; v_gene: TRBV29-1; j_gene: TRBJ2-7; d_gene: NA
CDR3aa: CASSGLAPQGDEQYF; v_gene: TRBV7-2; j_gene: TRBJ2-7; d_gene: TRBD2
CDR3aa: CASSVWVSTDTQYF; v_gene: TRBV25-1; j_gene: TRBJ2-3; d_gene: NA
CDR3aa: CASSLADTQYF; v_gene: TRBV7-9; j_gene: TRBJ2-3; d_gene: NA
CDR3aa: CASSLETGVLGPQETQYF; v_gene: TRBV7-2; j_gene: TRBJ2-5; d_gene: NA
CDR3aa: CAWQVGLAAEETQYF; v_gene: TRBV30; j_gene: TRBJ2-5; d_gene: TRBD2
CDR3aa: CASSARGGPTYEQYF; v_gene: TRBV5-5; j_gene: TRBJ2-7; d_gene: NA
CDR3aa: CASSTQGPEAFF; v_gene: TRBV19; j_gene: TRBJ1-1; d_gene: NA
CDR3aa: CASSYDETAGYTF; v_gene: TRBV6-5; j_gene: TRBJ1-2; d_gene: NA
CDR3aa: CASSLEQARDTQYF; v_gene: TRBV7-6; j_gene: TRBJ2-3; d_gene: NA
CDR3aa: CASRTTPLAYEQYF; v_gene: TRBV27; j_gene: TRBJ2-7; d_gene: NA
CDR3aa: CASSDQGSFSGANVLTF; v_gene: TRBV2; j_gene: TRBJ2-6; d_gene: NA
CDR3aa: CASSQAGTGLGEQYF; v_gene: TRBV4-1; j_gene: TRBJ2-7; d_gene: TRBD1
CDR3aa: CASSQGGEQFF; v_gene: TRBV4-1; j_gene: TRBJ2-1; d_gene: NA
CDR3aa: CASSLSTGEDYYEQYF; v_gene: TRBV27; j_gene: TRBJ2-7; d_gene: NA
CDR3aa: CASSEAAGELFF; v_gene: TRBV6-1; j_gene: TRBJ2-2; d_gene: NA